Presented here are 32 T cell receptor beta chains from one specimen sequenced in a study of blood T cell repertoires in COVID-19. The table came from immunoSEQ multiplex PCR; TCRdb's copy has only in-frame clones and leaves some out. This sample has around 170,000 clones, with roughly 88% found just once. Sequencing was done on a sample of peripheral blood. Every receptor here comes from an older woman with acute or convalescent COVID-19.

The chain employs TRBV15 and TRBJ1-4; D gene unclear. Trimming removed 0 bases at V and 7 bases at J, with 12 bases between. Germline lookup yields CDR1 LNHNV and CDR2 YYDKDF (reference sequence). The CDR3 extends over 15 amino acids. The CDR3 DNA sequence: TGTGCCACCAGCAGAGATTGGGGAGTACGTGAAAAACTGTTTTTT. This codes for CATSRDWGVREKLFF.

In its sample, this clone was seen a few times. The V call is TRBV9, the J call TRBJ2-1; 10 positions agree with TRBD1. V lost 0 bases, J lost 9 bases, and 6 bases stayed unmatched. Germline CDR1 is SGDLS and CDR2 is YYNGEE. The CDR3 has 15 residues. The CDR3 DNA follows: TGTGCCAGCAGCGTAGAGGGACAGGGGTTTTCTGAGCAGTTCTTC. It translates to CASSVEGQGFSEQFF. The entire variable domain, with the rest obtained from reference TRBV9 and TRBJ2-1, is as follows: DSGVTQTPKHLITATGQRVTLRCSPRSGDLSVYWYQQSLDQGLQFLIQYYNGEERAKGNILERFSAQQFPDLHSELNLSSLELGDSALYFCASSVEGQGFSEQFFGPGTRLTVL.

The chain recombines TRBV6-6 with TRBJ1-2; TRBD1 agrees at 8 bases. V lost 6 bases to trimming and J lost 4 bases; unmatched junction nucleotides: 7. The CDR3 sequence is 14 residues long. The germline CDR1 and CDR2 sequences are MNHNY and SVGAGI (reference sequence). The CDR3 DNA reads TGTGCCAGCAGATTCACAGGGGGAAGCTATGGCTACACCTTC. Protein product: CASRFTGGSYGYTF.

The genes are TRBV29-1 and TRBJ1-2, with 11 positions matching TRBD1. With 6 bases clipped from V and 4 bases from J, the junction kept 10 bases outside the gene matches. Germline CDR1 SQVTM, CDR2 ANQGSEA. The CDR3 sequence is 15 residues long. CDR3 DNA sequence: TGCAGCGTCCCAAATCCCGGGACAGGGGGCTATGGCTACACCTTC. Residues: CSVPNPGTGGYGYTF.

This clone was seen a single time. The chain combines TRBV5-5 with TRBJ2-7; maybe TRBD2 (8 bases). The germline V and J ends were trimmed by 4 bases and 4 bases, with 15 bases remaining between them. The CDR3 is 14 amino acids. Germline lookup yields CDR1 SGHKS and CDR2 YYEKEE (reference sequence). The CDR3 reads CASSRQGLGYEQYF. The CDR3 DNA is TGTGCCAGCAGCCGACAGGGACTAGGGTACGAGCAGTACTTC.

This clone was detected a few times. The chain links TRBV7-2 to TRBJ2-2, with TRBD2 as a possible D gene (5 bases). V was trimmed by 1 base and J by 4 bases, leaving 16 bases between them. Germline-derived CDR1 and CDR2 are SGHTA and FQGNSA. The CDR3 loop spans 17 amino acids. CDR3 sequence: CASSLVTALAGTGELFF. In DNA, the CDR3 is TGTGCCAGCAGCTTAGTTACTGCCCTAGCCGGCACCGGGGAGCTGTTTTTT.

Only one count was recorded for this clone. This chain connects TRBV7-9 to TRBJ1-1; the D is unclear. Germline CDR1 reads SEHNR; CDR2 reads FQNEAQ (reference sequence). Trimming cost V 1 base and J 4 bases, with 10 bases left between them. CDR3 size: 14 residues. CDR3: CASSLVGLSTEAFF. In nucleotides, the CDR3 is TGTGCCAGCAGCTTAGTGGGCCTTAGCACTGAAGCTTTCTTT.

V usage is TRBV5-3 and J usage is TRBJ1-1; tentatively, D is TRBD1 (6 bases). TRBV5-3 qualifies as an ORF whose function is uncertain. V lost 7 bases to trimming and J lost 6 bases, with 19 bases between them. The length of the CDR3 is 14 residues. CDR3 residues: CARGMTGMGAEAFF. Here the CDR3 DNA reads TGTGCCAGAGGAATGACAGGCATGGGCGCTGAAGCTTTCTTT.

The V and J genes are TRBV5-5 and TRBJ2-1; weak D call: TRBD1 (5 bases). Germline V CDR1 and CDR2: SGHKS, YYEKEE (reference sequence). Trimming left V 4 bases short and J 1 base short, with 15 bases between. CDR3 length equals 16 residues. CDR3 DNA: TGTGCCAGCAGCCCTGACAGAGAAGCGTCCTACAATGAGCAGTTCTTC. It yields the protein CASSPDREASYNEQFF.

This chain's CDR3 is CASSLVGQGATYGYTF. CDR3 DNA: TGTGCCAGCAGCTTAGTTGGTCAGGGGGCGACTTATGGCTACACCTTC. The rearrangement links TRBV7-2 to TRBJ1-2; the match to TRBD1 covers 8 bases. CDR3 length: 16 residues. The germline CDR1 and CDR2 sequences are SGHTA and FQGNSA. V lost 1 base, J lost 5 bases, and 9 bases stayed unmatched.

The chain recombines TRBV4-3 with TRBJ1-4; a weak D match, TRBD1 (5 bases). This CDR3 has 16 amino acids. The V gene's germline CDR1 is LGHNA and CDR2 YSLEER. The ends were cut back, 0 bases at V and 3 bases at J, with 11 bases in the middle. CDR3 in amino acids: CASSQDRYRPNEKLFF. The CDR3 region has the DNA TGCGCCAGCAGCCAAGATCGATACAGGCCTAATGAAAAACTGTTTTTT.

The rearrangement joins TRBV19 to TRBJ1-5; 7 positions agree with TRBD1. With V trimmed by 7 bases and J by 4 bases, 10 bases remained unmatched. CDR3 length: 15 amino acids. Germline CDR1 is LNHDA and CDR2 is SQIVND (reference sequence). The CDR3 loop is CASTQGVRRNQPQHF. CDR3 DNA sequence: TGTGCCAGTACTCAGGGGGTAAGAAGGAATCAGCCCCAGCATTTT. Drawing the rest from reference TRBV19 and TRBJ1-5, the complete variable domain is DGGITQSPKYLFRKEGQNVTLSCEQNLNHDAMYWYRQDPGQGLRLIYYSQIVNDFQKGDIAEGYSVSREKKESFPLTVTSAQKNPTAFYLCASTQGVRRNQPQHFGDGTRLSIL.

The DNA for the CDR3 is TGTGCCAGCACCAGCAGCGGGGGGGTGGGATACGAGCAGTACTTC. Protein: CASTSSGGVGYEQYF. The gene calls are TRBV27 and TRBJ2-7; 10 nucleotides line up with TRBD2. CDR3 length: 15 amino acids. V shed 7 bases and J 4 bases; nucleotides not matched to a gene: 10. Germline CDR1 is MNHEY and CDR2 is SMNVEV (reference sequence).

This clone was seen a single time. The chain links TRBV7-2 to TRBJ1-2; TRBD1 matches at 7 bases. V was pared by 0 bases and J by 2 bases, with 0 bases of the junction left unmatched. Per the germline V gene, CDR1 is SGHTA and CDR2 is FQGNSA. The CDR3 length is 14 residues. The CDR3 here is CASSLAGQNYGYTF. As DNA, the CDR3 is TGTGCCAGCAGCTTAGCGGGACAGAACTATGGCTACACCTTC.

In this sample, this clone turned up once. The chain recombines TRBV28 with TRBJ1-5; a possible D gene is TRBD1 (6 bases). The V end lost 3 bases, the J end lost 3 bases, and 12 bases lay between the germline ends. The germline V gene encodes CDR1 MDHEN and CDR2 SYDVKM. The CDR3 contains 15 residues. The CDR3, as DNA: TGTGCCAGCAGTTTTCAAGGGGGACCCAATCAGCCCCAGCATTTT. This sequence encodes CASSFQGGPNQPQHF.

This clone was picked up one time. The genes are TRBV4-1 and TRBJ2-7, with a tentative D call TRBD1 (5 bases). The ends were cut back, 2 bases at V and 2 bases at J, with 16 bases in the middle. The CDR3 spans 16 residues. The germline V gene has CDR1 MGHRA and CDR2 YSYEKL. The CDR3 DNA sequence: TGCGCCAGCAGCCAACCCCAGGGATTGTCAGCCTACGAGCAGTACTTC. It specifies CASSQPQGLSAYEQYF.

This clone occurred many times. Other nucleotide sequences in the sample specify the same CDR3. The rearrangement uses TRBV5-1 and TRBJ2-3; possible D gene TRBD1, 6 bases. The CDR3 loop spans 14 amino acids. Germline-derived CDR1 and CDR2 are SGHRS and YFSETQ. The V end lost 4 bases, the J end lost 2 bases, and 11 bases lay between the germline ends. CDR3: CASSPGQSTDTQYF. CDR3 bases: TGCGCCAGCAGCCCCGGACAGTCCACAGATACGCAGTATTTT.

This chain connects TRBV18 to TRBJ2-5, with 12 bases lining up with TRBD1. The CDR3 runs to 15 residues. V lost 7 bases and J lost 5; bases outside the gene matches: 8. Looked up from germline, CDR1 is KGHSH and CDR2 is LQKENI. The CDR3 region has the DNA TGTGCCAGCTACCGGGACAGGGGGCAAGGGGAGACCCAGTACTTC. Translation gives CASYRDRGQGETQYF.

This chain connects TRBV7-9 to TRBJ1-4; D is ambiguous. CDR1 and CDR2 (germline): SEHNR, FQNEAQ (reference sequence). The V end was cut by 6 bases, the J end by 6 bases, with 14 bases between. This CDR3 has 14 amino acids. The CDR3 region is CASSRSEMDEKLFF. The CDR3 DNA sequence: TGTGCCAGCAGTAGGAGTGAGATGGATGAAAAACTGTTTTTT.

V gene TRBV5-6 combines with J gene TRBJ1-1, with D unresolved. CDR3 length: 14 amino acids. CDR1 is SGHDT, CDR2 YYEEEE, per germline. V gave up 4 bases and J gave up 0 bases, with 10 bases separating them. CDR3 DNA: TGTGCCAGCAGCCCCGTTAGTTTGAACACTGAAGCTTTCTTT. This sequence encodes CASSPVSLNTEAFF.

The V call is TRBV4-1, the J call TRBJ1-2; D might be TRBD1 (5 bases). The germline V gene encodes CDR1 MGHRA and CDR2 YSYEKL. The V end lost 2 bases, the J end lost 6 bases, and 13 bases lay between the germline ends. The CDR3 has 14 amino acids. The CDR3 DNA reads TGCGCCAGCAGCCAATTTCGGGGGGAGGATGGCTACACCTTC. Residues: CASSQFRGEDGYTF.

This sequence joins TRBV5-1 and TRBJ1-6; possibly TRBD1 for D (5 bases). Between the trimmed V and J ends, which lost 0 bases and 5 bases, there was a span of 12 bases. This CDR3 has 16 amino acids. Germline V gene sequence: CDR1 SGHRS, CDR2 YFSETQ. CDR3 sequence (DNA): TGCGCCAGCAGCTTGGGAGTGGCAGGGAATAATTCACCCCTCCACTTT. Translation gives CASSLGVAGNNSPLHF.

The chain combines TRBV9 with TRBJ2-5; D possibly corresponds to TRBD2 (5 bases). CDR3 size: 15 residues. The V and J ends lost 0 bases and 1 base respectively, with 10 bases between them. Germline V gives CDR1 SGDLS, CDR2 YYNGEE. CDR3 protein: CASSVGLGVQETQYF. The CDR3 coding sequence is TGTGCCAGCAGCGTAGGGCTCGGGGTCCAAGAGACCCAGTACTTC.

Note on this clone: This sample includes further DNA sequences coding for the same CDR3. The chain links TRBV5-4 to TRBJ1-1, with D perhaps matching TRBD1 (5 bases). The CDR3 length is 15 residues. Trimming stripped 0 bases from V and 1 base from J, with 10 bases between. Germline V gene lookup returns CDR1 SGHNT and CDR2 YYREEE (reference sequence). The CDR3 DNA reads TGTGCCAGCAGCTTGGGGGGCGGACGGAACACTGAAGCTTTCTTT. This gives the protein CASSLGGGRNTEAFF.

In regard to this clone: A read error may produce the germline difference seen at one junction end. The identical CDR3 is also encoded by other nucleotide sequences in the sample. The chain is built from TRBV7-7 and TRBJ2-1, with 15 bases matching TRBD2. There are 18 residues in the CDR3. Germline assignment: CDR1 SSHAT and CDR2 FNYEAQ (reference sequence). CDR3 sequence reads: CASSSGLAGGLGYNEQFF. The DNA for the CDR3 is TGCGCTAGCAGCTCGGGACTAGCGGGGGGCCTAGGCTACAATGAGCAGTTCTTC.

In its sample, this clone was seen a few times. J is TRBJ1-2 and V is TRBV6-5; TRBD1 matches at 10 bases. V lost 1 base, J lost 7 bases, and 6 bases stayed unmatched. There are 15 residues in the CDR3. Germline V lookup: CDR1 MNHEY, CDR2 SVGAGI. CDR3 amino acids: CASSYWGDRGSGYTF. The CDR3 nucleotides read TGTGCCAGCAGTTACTGGGGGGACAGGGGAAGTGGCTACACCTTC.

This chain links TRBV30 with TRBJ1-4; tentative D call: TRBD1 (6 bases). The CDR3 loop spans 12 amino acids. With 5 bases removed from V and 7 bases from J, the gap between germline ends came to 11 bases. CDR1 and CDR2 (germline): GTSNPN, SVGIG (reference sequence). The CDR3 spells CAWRGGGEKLFF. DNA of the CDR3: TGTGCCTGGCGAGGAGGGGGTGAAAAACTGTTTTTT.

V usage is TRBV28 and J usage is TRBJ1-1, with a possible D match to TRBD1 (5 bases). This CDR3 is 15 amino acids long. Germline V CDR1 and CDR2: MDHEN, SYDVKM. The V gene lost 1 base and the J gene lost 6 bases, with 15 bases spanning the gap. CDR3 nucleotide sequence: TGTGCCAGCAGTTTATCGGGAGCAGGGCGGGCTGAAGCTTTCTTT. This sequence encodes CASSLSGAGRAEAFF.

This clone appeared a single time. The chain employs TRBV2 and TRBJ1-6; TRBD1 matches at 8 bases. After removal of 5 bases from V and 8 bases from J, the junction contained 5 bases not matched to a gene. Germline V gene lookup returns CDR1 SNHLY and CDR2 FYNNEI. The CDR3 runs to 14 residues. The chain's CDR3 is CASSPTGDHSPLHF. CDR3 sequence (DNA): TGTGCCAGCAGTCCGACAGGGGACCATTCACCCCTCCACTTT.

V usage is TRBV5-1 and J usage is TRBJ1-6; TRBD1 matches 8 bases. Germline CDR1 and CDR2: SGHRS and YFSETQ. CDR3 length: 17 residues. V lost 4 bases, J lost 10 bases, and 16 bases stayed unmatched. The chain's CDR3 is CASSQTVQGEAGSPLHF. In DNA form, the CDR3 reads TGCGCCAGCAGCCAAACCGTACAGGGGGAGGCAGGCTCACCCCTCCACTTT.

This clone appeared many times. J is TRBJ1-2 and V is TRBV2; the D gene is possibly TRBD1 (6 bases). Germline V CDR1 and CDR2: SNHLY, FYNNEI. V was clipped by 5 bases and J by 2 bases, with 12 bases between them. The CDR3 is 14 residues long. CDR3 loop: CASSSLGTNYGYTF. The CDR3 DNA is TGTGCCAGCAGTTCCCTGGGGACAAACTATGGCTACACCTTC. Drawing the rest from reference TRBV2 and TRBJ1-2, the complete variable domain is EPEVTQTPSHQVTQMGQEVILRCVPISNHLYFYWYRQILGQKVEFLVSFYNNEISEKSEIFDDQFSVERPDGSNFTLKIRSTKLEDSAMYFCASSSLGTNYGYTFGSGTRLTVV.

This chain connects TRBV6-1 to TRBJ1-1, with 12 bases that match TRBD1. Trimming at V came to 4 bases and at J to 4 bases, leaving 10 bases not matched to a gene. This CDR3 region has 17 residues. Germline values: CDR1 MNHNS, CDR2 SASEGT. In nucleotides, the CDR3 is TGTGCCAGCAGTGCCCGGGACAGGGGGCGAGGTGGCACTGAAGCTTTCTTT. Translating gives CASSARDRGRGGTEAFF.